Shown below are 16 T cell receptor beta chains from a single sample sequenced in a study of cytomegalovirus exposure and HLA in healthy donors. The table came from immunoSEQ multiplex PCR; TCRdb's copy has only in-frame clones and leaves some out. Of fewer than 250,000 clones detected, around nine tenths appear once; the ten largest clones hold approximately 2.5%. The sequenced sample consisted of PBMCs. Receptor source: a man aged 18 to 35 in good health and CMV-seronegative.

This clone appeared a single time. The chain joins TRBV7-2 to TRBJ1-4; D is ambiguous. Germline V lookup: CDR1 SGHTA, CDR2 FQGNSA. This CDR3 is built from 15 residues. V dropped 5 bases and J dropped 0 bases, with 10 bases sitting between them. The CDR3 region is CASSQFPTTNEKLFF. CDR3 coding DNA: TGTGCCAGCAGCCAATTCCCCACAACTAATGAAAAACTGTTTTTT.

The V and J genes are TRBV11-2 and TRBJ2-3; D is possibly TRBD2 (5 bases). CDR3 length: 14 amino acids. Germline values: CDR1 SGHAT, CDR2 FQNNGV. Trimming took 1 base from V and 4 from J, leaving 9 bases between them. In DNA form, the CDR3 reads TGTGCCAGCAGCTTAGGTCTAGCCTCAGATACGCAGTATTTT. The encoded protein is CASSLGLASDTQYF.

This chain links TRBV4-1 with TRBJ1-4, with D perhaps TRBD1 (6 bases). Germline-derived CDR1 and CDR2 are MGHRA and YSYEKL. This CDR3 has 12 residues. V lost 7 bases and J 11 bases, leaving 14 bases between the germline ends. The CDR3 nucleotides are TGCGCCAGCACGGCAGGGGCAGAGAAACTGTTTTTT. Translation: CASTAGAEKLFF.

As DNA, the CDR3 is TGCAGTGCTGAAAGGGGGAATGAGCAGTTCTTC. Protein product: CSAERGNEQFF. V and J are TRBV20-1 and TRBJ2-1; possibly TRBD1 for D (6 bases). Trimming shortened V by 5 bases and J by 7 bases, and 9 bases separated the two germline ends. The CDR3 is 11 amino acids. The germline V gene encodes CDR1 DFQATT and CDR2 SNEGSKA (reference sequence).

The chain has TRBV5-6 and TRBJ1-1, with 8 bases identical to TRBD1. In germline, CDR1 is SGHDT, CDR2 YYEEEE. The CDR3 is 14 residues long. With V trimmed by 3 bases and J by 3 bases, 4 bases remained unmatched. The CDR3 nucleotides read TGTGCCAGCAGCTCCGGGACAGGCTACACTGAAGCTTTCTTT. It is translated as CASSSGTGYTEAFF.

The CDR3 DNA reads TGTGCCAGCCGTAGGACAGGGGTGGTCGCGCAGTACTTC. Its protein product is CASRRTGVVAQYF. This rearrangement joins TRBV6-5 to TRBJ2-7, with 9 bases matching TRBD1. Trimming took 8 bases from V and 9 from J; bases not matched to a gene: 11. The CDR3 contains 13 residues. Looked up from germline, CDR1 is MNHEY and CDR2 is SVGAGI.

The J gene is TRBJ2-7, the V gene TRBV27; D gene uncertain. Germline V gene lookup returns CDR1 MNHEY and CDR2 SMNVEV (reference sequence). The CDR3 has 14 amino acids. The ends were cut back, 5 bases at V and 9 bases at J, with 20 bases in the middle. The CDR3 nucleotides read TGTGCCAGCAGTCCCTTAACCTATCTAGACTCGCAGTACTTC. It encodes CASSPLTYLDSQYF.

The gene calls are TRBV11-2 and TRBJ1-2; maybe TRBD1 (6 bases). Per germline, CDR1 SGHAT and CDR2 FQNNGV. V lost 4 bases and J lost 4, with 16 bases in between. CDR3 length equals 15 residues. CDR3 residues: CASSSPRGGVYGYTF. Written as DNA, the CDR3 is TGTGCCAGCAGCTCCCCGCGGGGGGGCGTCTATGGCTACACCTTC.

V usage is TRBV5-6 and J usage is TRBJ2-5; perhaps TRBD1 as D (6 bases). Germline CDR1 SGHDT, CDR2 YYEEEE. This CDR3 is built from 18 residues. Trimming left V 0 bases short and J 5 bases short, with 23 bases between. The CDR3 nucleotides read TGTGCCAGCAGCTTGGGCAGGGGAAGGGTTGGAAGTTGGGAGACCCAGTACTTC. This codes for CASSLGRGRVGSWETQYF. The full variable domain, rest sourced from reference TRBV5-6 and TRBJ2-5, is DAGVTQSPTHLIKTRGQQVTLRCSPKSGHDTVSWYQQALGQGPQFIFQYYEEEERQRGNFPDRFSGHQFPNYSSELNVNALLLGDSALYLCASSLGRGRVGSWETQYFGPGTRLLVL.

The J gene is TRBJ1-6, the V gene TRBV6-5; possibly TRBD1 for D (6 bases). CDR3 length equals 15 residues. Germline V CDR1 and CDR2: MNHEY, SVGAGI. V was clipped by 4 bases and J by 7 bases, with 14 bases between them. CDR3: CASSWNLDRNSPLHF. CDR3 DNA: TGTGCCAGCAGTTGGAATCTGGACAGAAATTCACCCCTCCACTTT.

This chain connects TRBV5-4 to TRBJ2-7, with 9 nucleotides matching TRBD2. This CDR3 has 16 amino acids. Unmatched junction bases numbered 10, after V lost 1 base and J lost 5 bases. Germline V CDR1 and CDR2: SGHNT, YYREEE (reference sequence). The CDR3 loop is CASSLRLAGTLDEQYF. The CDR3, as DNA: TGTGCCAGCAGCTTGAGGCTAGCGGGGACACTAGACGAGCAGTACTTC.

The CDR3 bases are TGTGCCAGCAAGGACTACACCGGGGAGCTGTTTTTT. Protein: CASKDYTGELFF. The chain uses TRBV6-5 and TRBJ2-2; tentatively, D is TRBD2 (5 bases). V was trimmed by 7 bases and J by 3 bases, leaving 6 bases between them. The germline V gene encodes CDR1 MNHEY and CDR2 SVGAGI. This CDR3 comprises 12 residues.

The chain couples TRBV4-3 to TRBJ1-2; perhaps TRBD1 as D (6 bases). From germline, CDR1 is LGHNA and CDR2 YSLEER. V lost 3 bases, J lost 0 bases, and 17 bases lay in between. The CDR3 extends over 17 amino acids. The CDR3, as DNA: TGCGCCAGCAGCCAGGATCCAGGGGCCCCAGCTAACTATGGCTACACCTTC. Protein: CASSQDPGAPANYGYTF.

CDR3 bases: TGTGCCAGCAGCGTAGAGAGTCAATCCACCGGGGAGCTGTTTTTT. Its translation is CASSVESQSTGELFF. This chain links TRBV9 with TRBJ2-2; D not resolved. The V end lost 0 bases, the J end lost 4 bases, and 10 bases lay between the germline ends. Germline V lookup: CDR1 SGDLS, CDR2 YYNGEE. The CDR3 consists of 15 residues.

The chain carries TRBV27 and TRBJ1-5, with a tentative D call TRBD1 (5 bases). This CDR3 has 14 residues. V gave up 6 bases and J gave up 4 bases, with 13 bases separating them. Germline V lookup: CDR1 MNHEY, CDR2 SMNVEV (reference sequence). The CDR3 protein is CASRSWGINQPQHF. Here the CDR3 DNA reads TGTGCCAGCAGATCGTGGGGCATAAATCAGCCCCAGCATTTT.

The V call is TRBV28, the J call TRBJ1-6; D unresolved. CDR1 and CDR2 from the germline V gene are MDHEN and SYDVKM. V shed 6 bases and J shed 9 bases, with 21 bases lying between them. This CDR3 region has 16 residues. The CDR3 sequence is CASSLTGPLRGSPLHF. The CDR3 DNA is TGTGCCAGCAGCCTGACCGGGCCATTACGGGGTTCACCCCTCCACTTT.